The 21 T cell receptor beta chains in this list originate from one sample, sequenced in a study of T cell repertoires in cytomegalovirus infection. TCRdb independently ran MiXCR on the reads; one entry per CDR3 protein. The data show over 450,000 distinct CDR3 sequences, approximately 10% seen once. Sequenced input: PBMCs. The receptors were gathered from a human donor in good health (CMV status not recorded). Some clones in this sample may be carry-over from other donors' samples.

This clonotype appeared many times. The chain is built from TRBV7-8 and TRBJ2-1; 10 bases map to TRBD1. J lost 3 bases, V lost 5 bases, and 10 bases had no gene match. Germline values: CDR1 SGHVS, CDR2 FQNEAQ. The CDR3 is made up of 17 amino acids. CDR3 region: CASSPGPGTGDYNEQFF. The CDR3 DNA reads TGTGCCAGCAGCCCTGGTCCGGGGACAGGGGACTACAATGAGCAGTTCTTC.

This clonotype has more than one count but fewer than ten. CDR3 DNA: TGCAGTGCTAGTTTTCCGGGACTAGGAACCTACGAGCAGTACTTC. It is translated as CSASFPGLGTYEQYF. This chain connects TRBV20-1 to TRBJ2-7, with 8 bases that match TRBD2. This CDR3 region has 15 residues. Germline assignment: CDR1 DFQATT and CDR2 SNEGSKA (reference sequence). The junction had 9 bases not matched to a gene; V was cut back by 3 bases and J by 2 bases.

In DNA, the CDR3 is TGTGCCAGCAGGGTACGACAGGGTGGTTCCGAGCTCACCTTC. Protein sequence: CASRVRQGGSELTF. The chain links TRBV6-1 to TRBJ1-2, with 7 bases identical to TRBD1. CDR1 MNHNS and CDR2 SASEGT come from the germline V gene. The length of the CDR3 is 14 residues. V shed 6 bases and J 13 bases; nucleotides not matched to a gene: 17.

This clonotype was counted once. The chain carries TRBV11-2 and TRBJ2-7; TRBD2 aligns across 7 bases. With 4 bases clipped from V and 1 base from J, the junction kept 4 bases outside the gene matches. CDR1 and CDR2 (germline): SGHAT, FQNNGV. The CDR3 covers 14 residues. CDR3 in DNA: TGTGCCAGCAGCTCAGCTAGCGGATCCTACGAGCAGTACTTC. This translates into CASSSASGSYEQYF.

The table lists this clonotype with many counts. V gene TRBV24-1 combines with J gene TRBJ1-6; D may be TRBD1 (5 bases). This CDR3 has 13 residues. From germline, CDR1 is KGHDR and CDR2 SFDVKD. V dropped 4 bases and J dropped 10 bases, with 10 bases sitting between them. CDR3 region: CATSDRVESPLHF. Written as DNA, the CDR3 is TGTGCCACCAGTGACAGGGTGGAATCACCCCTCCACTTT.

This clonotype has a count of ten or more. J is TRBJ2-7 and V is TRBV9; 10 bases fit TRBD2. The CDR3 is 16 residues long. V was pared by 4 bases and J by 7 bases, with 14 bases of the junction left unmatched. Per the germline V gene, CDR1 is SGDLS and CDR2 is YYNGEE. This chain's CDR3 is CASSPTSAGGMGEQYF. The CDR3 DNA sequence: TGTGCCAGCAGCCCCACCTCAGCGGGAGGGATGGGTGAGCAGTACTTC.

This clonotype was seen a few times. The chain has TRBV4-1 and TRBJ1-1; 7 bases line up with TRBD1. V trimming: 3 bases; J trimming: 6 bases; junction bases outside the gene matches: 10. The V gene's germline CDR1 is MGHRA and CDR2 YSYEKL. The CDR3 consists of 15 residues. The CDR3 DNA sequence: TGCGCCAGCAGCCATCCTCAGGGGGAAGTCTCTGAAGCTTTCTTT. The encoded protein is CASSHPQGEVSEAFF.

This sequence joins TRBV20-1 and TRBJ2-3; D remains ambiguous. The V end lost 1 base, the J end lost 4 bases, and 9 bases lay between the germline ends. This CDR3 region has 13 residues. The germline gives CDR1 DFQATT, CDR2 SNEGSKA (reference sequence). Here the CDR3 DNA reads TGCAGTGCTAGAGTGTTTGCCTCAGATACGCAGTATTTT. This encodes CSARVFASDTQYF.

V gene TRBV7-3 combines with J gene TRBJ2-7; TRBD2 might be the D (6 bases). Germline CDR1 and CDR2: SGHTA and FQGTGA. Trimming pared 1 base from V and 6 bases from J, leaving 10 bases between. The CDR3 spans 13 residues. The CDR3 loop is CASSLMGGPEQYF. The CDR3 DNA follows: TGTGCCAGCAGCTTAATGGGGGGACCCGAGCAGTACTTC.

This clonotype was found many times. The V call is TRBV6-1, the J call TRBJ1-4; D gene ambiguous. The CDR3 spans 14 residues. CDR1 is MNHNS and CDR2 is SASEGT in the germline V gene. Trimming took off 5 bases at V and 5 bases at J, with 12 bases between the two ends. CDR3 loop: CASSSQRRNEKLFF. CDR3 DNA sequence: TGTGCCAGCAGTTCACAGAGGAGAAATGAAAAACTGTTTTTT.

In this sample, this clonotype turned up many times. The rearrangement uses TRBV12-3 or TRBV12-4 and TRBJ1-2; 12 nucleotides match TRBD1. CDR3 length: 15 residues. The V segment lost 6 bases and the J segment 7 bases; nucleotides outside the gene matches: 9. The chain's CDR3 is CASRLSGQGAFGYTF. The DNA of the CDR3 is TGTGCCAGCAGACTCTCGGGACAGGGGGCATTTGGCTACACCTTC.

The table lists this clonotype with a few counts. The rearrangement joins TRBV2 to TRBJ1-1; D is uncertain. The germline V gene has CDR1 SNHLY and CDR2 FYNNEI. The V end lost 7 bases, the J end lost 0 bases, and 12 bases lay between the germline ends. The CDR3 consists of 14 residues. CDR3 amino acids: CASTSGYMNTEAFF. The CDR3 coding sequence is TGTGCCAGCACCAGCGGATATATGAACACTGAAGCTTTCTTT.

This clonotype was detected many times. The CDR3 bases are TGTGCCAGCAGCTTAAAAAATGGTGGCTACACCTTC. Residues: CASSLKNGGYTF. This sequence joins TRBV7-2 and TRBJ1-2; no firm D call. Trimming left V 2 bases short and J 7 bases short, with 8 bases between. The CDR3 spans 12 residues. CDR1 is SGHTA and CDR2 is FQGNSA in the germline V gene.

This clonotype was observed a handful of times. This chain joins TRBV7-9 and TRBJ1-2; TRBD1 matches 7 bases. V shed 0 bases, J shed 0 bases, and the junction held 7 bases outside the gene matches. The CDR3 spans 17 residues. The germline V gene has CDR1 SEHNR and CDR2 FQNEAQ (reference sequence). CDR3 coding DNA: TGTGCCAGCAGCTTAGCGCCGGGACAGAAGTCTAACTATGGCTACACCTTC. Residues: CASSLAPGQKSNYGYTF.

This clonotype was seen a few times. V is TRBV12-3 or TRBV12-4 and J is TRBJ2-7; 8 bases match TRBD2. The CDR3 has 15 residues. J lost 1 base, V lost 2 bases, and 4 bases had no gene match. The CDR3 sequence is CASSLQAGESYEQYF. CDR3 sequence (DNA): TGTGCCAGCAGTTTACAAGCGGGAGAATCCTACGAGCAGTACTTC.

CDR3 sequence: CAILPSLSTSGANVLTF. The DNA for the CDR3 is TGTGCCATCCTACCGTCCCTTTCAACCTCTGGGGCCAACGTCCTGACTTTC. The V gene is TRBV10-3, the J gene TRBJ2-6; D not certain. Germline V gives CDR1 ENHRY, CDR2 SYGVKD. V lost 8 bases and J 0 bases, leaving 17 bases between the germline ends. CDR3 length equals 17 residues.

This sequence joins TRBV18 and TRBJ1-2; D unresolved. The CDR3 has 13 residues. Trimming took off 2 bases at V and 3 bases at J, with 7 bases between the two ends. CDR1 is KGHSH, CDR2 LQKENI, per germline. CDR3 nucleotide sequence: TGTGCCAGCTCACCAGGCATCGACTATGGCTACACCTTC. It codes for CASSPGIDYGYTF.

This sequence joins TRBV19 and TRBJ1-2; D is uncertain. There are 15 residues in the CDR3. Germline assignment: CDR1 LNHDA and CDR2 SQIVND (reference sequence). V was trimmed by 4 bases and J by 6 bases, leaving 18 bases between them. The CDR3 nucleotides read TGTGCCAGTAGTAAAGTTGCATTGGAAGGGAATGGCTACACCTTC. It yields the protein CASSKVALEGNGYTF.

A few counts support this clonotype. The chain carries TRBV10-3 and TRBJ2-3; perhaps TRBD2 as D (6 bases). Trimming took 6 bases from V and 12 from J, leaving 13 bases between them. Germline V gene data show CDR1 as ENHRY and CDR2 as SYGVKD. The length of the CDR3 is 11 residues. The chain's CDR3 is CAISSGTHQYF. The CDR3 DNA follows: TGTGCCATCAGCTCCGGGACTCACCAGTATTTT.

This clonotype was recorded many times. The CDR3 loop is CASSLISGNYEQYF. In nucleotides, the CDR3 is TGCGCCAGCAGCTTGATTAGCGGGAATTACGAGCAGTACTTC. This sequence joins TRBV5-1 and TRBJ2-7; 8 bases align to TRBD2. The CDR3 contains 14 residues. Germline values: CDR1 SGHRS, CDR2 YFSETQ. V was pared by 1 base and J by 4 bases, with 4 bases of the junction left unmatched. Full variable domain (remainder filled in from reference TRBV5-1 and TRBJ2-7): KAGVTQTPRYLIKTRGQQVTLSCSPISGHRSVSWYQQTPGQGLQFLFEYFSETQRNKGNFPGRFSGRQFSNSRSEMNVSTLELGDSALYLCASSLISGNYEQYFGPGTRLTVT.

This clonotype was counted ten times or more. The rearrangement links TRBV25-1 to TRBJ1-5, with D possibly matching TRBD1 (6 bases). Germline V CDR1 and CDR2: MGHDK, SYGVNS. Trimming stripped 5 bases from V and 0 bases from J, with 14 bases between. This CDR3 comprises 16 residues. As DNA, the CDR3 is TGTGCCAGCAGTCCCGGGACAAAATATAGCAATCAGCCCCAGCATTTT. Translating it yields CASSPGTKYSNQPQHF. The full variable domain, its missing parts supplied by reference TRBV25-1 and TRBJ1-5, is EADIYQTPRYLVIGTGKKITLECSQTMGHDKMYWYQQDPGMELHLIHYSYGVNSTEKGDLSSESTVSRIRTEHFPLTLESARPSHTSQYLCASSPGTKYSNQPQHFGDGTRLSIL.